Shown below are 19 T cell receptor beta chains from a single sample sequenced in a study of PD-L1 blockade in urothelial cancer (dated by TCRdb to 2016 to 2017). The receptor library was made with the immunoSEQ multiplex PCR assay. TCRdb took over this immuneACCESS table, retaining in-frame rearrangements with V and J assigned. Such tables are incomplete; in checked studies, under half of the missing clones stem from an unresolved V gene, and the remainder is unexplained. For this sample the table gives some 79,000 clones, of which 82% were detected only once. The top ten constitute approximately 9.5% of the sample. The sample here was PBMCs, taken around atezolizumab (anti-PD-L1) treatment. Receptors originate from a man aged 65 to 79 with urothelial cancer.

The chain joins TRBV28 to TRBJ1-1; no reliable D call. The CDR3 totals 11 residues. Germline V lookup: CDR1 MDHEN, CDR2 SYDVKM. V shed 11 bases and J shed 1 base, with 8 bases lying between them. The CDR3 here is CASNTNTEAFF. The CDR3, as DNA: TGTGCCTCGAACACGAACACTGAAGCTTTCTTT.

V is TRBV13 and J is TRBJ1-3, with D maybe TRBD1 (5 bases). CDR1 and CDR2 from the germline V gene are PRHDT and FYEKMQ (reference sequence). The CDR3 loop spans 14 amino acids. V was shortened by 7 bases and J by 2 bases, with 12 bases between the two germline ends. CDR3 sequence reads: CASTPREAGNTIYF. In DNA, the CDR3 is TGTGCCAGCACCCCCAGGGAAGCTGGAAACACCATATATTTT.

CDR3 sequence reads: CASSQDSQRGATEQYF. The CDR3 nucleotides are TGCGCCAGCAGCCAAGATAGTCAGCGGGGTGCCACCGAGCAGTACTTC. J is TRBJ2-7 and V is TRBV4-1; 7 nucleotides align to TRBD2. Trimming at V came to 0 bases and at J to 6 bases, leaving 11 bases not matched to a gene. This CDR3 comprises 16 residues. Germline assignment: CDR1 MGHRA and CDR2 YSYEKL.

The chain links TRBV19 to TRBJ2-3; perhaps TRBD1 as D (5 bases). V shed 0 bases and J shed 2 bases, with 15 bases lying between them. This CDR3 is built from 17 residues. Germline V CDR1 and CDR2: LNHDA, SQIVND (reference sequence). The CDR3, as DNA: TGTGCCAGTAGTATAGATAACAGGCGAAGCCCCACAGATACGCAGTATTTT. Protein sequence: CASSIDNRRSPTDTQYF.

The chain uses TRBV14 and TRBJ1-4; TRBD1 agrees at 10 bases. CDR3 length equals 16 residues. The junction had 8 bases not matched to a gene; V was cut back by 2 bases and J by 8 bases. The germline CDR1 and CDR2 sequences are SGHDN and FVKESK. The CDR3: CASSQIAGTGDEKLFF. CDR3 in DNA: TGTGCCAGCAGCCAAATCGCCGGGACAGGGGACGAAAAACTGTTTTTT.

The rearrangement joins TRBV10-3 to TRBJ1-1; unclear D gene. The germline V gene encodes CDR1 ENHRY and CDR2 SYGVKD. This CDR3 is 14 amino acids long. V was trimmed by 1 base and J by 4 bases, leaving 10 bases between them. CDR3: CAISELRSRTEAFF. The CDR3, as DNA: TGTGCCATCAGTGAGTTACGTTCGCGCACTGAAGCTTTCTTT.

V is TRBV19 and J is TRBJ1-5, with D possibly matching TRBD1 (5 bases). Germline V gene data show CDR1 as LNHDA and CDR2 as SQIVND (reference sequence). The CDR3 loop spans 15 amino acids. Between the trimmed V and J ends, which lost 5 bases and 4 bases, there was a span of 15 bases. CDR3 protein: CASSPSGGVNQPQHF. For the CDR3, the DNA is TGTGCCAGTAGTCCCTCGGGAGGGGTAAATCAGCCCCAGCATTTT.

This chain connects TRBV10-1 to TRBJ2-2, with 8 bases that match TRBD1. With 4 bases clipped from V and 1 base from J, the junction kept 2 bases outside the gene matches. CDR3 length equals 15 residues. CDR1 WNHNN and CDR2 SYGVQD come from the germline V gene (reference sequence). CDR3 coding DNA: TGCGCCAGCAGTGCCGGGACAGGGAACACCGGGGAGCTGTTTTTT. It yields the protein CASSAGTGNTGELFF.

The chain is built from TRBV15 and TRBJ1-3, with unresolved D. The germline V gene encodes CDR1 LNHNV and CDR2 YYDKDF (reference sequence). Trimming stripped 1 base from V and 7 bases from J, with 11 bases between. The CDR3 loop spans 14 amino acids. CDR3 sequence (DNA): TGTGCCACCAGCAGAGGGCCCGGAGAGAACACCATATATTTT. It encodes CATSRGPGENTIYF. The variable domain in full, with the rest retrieved from reference TRBV15 and TRBJ1-3, is DAMVIQNPRYQVTQFGKPVTLSCSQTLNHNVMYWYQQKSSQAPKLLFHYYDKDFNNEADTPDNFQSRRPNTSFCFLDIRSPGLGDTAMYLCATSRGPGENTIYFGEGSWLTVV.

V and J are TRBV6-6 and TRBJ1-6, with D possibly being TRBD1 (5 bases). CDR3 length: 15 residues. CDR1 MNHNY and CDR2 SVGAGI come from the germline V gene (reference sequence). V was shortened by 4 bases and J by 3 bases, with 10 bases between the two germline ends. DNA of the CDR3: TGTGCCAGCAGTTTCGAAACAGGCTATAATTCACCCCTCCACTTT. It is translated as CASSFETGYNSPLHF.

The chain uses TRBV7-2 and TRBJ1-1; 7 bases line up with TRBD1. The CDR3 runs 17 residues. Per germline, CDR1 SGHTA and CDR2 FQGNSA. The ends lost 5 bases at V and 0 bases at J; junction bases unmatched: 12. This CDR3 reads CASSLITQGVVNTEAFF. Written as DNA, the CDR3 is TGTGCCAGCAGCCTAATTACCCAGGGGGTGGTGAACACTGAAGCTTTCTTT.

The table lists this clone with a few counts. The V gene is TRBV11-2, the J gene TRBJ2-1; perhaps TRBD1 as D (5 bases). This CDR3 contains 14 residues. V was shortened by 2 bases and J by 5 bases, with 10 bases between the two germline ends. Germline V lookup: CDR1 SGHAT, CDR2 FQNNGV. Here the CDR3 DNA reads TGTGCCAGCAGCTTACGACAGTTTGACAATGAGCAGTTCTTC. Its protein is CASSLRQFDNEQFF.

The chain is built from TRBV5-1 and TRBJ2-1; D is possibly TRBD1 (6 bases). The length of the CDR3 is 16 residues. Germline V CDR1 and CDR2: SGHRS, YFSETQ. V shed 4 bases and J shed 2 bases, with 16 bases lying between them. The CDR3 here is CASSPNGTFTYNEQFF. The CDR3 nucleotides read TGCGCCAGCAGCCCTAATGGGACATTTACCTACAATGAGCAGTTCTTC. Filled out from reference TRBV5-1 and TRBJ2-1, the complete variable domain reads KAGVTQTPRYLIKTRGQQVTLSCSPISGHRSVSWYQQTPGQGLQFLFEYFSETQRNKGNFPGRFSGRQFSNSRSEMNVSTLELGDSALYLCASSPNGTFTYNEQFFGPGTRLTVL.

The rearrangement joins TRBV11-3 to TRBJ2-2; 9 bases match TRBD1. With 4 bases clipped from V and 1 base from J, the junction kept 4 bases outside the gene matches. Germline V gives CDR1 SGHNT, CDR2 YENEEA. The CDR3 is 16 residues long. CDR3: CASSSPDRGNTGELFF. Written as DNA, the CDR3 is TGTGCCAGCAGCTCCCCGGACAGGGGGAACACCGGGGAGCTGTTTTTT.

The chain uses TRBV30 and TRBJ2-3; D uncertain. V shed 1 base and J shed 8 bases, with 13 bases lying between them. The germline gives CDR1 GTSNPN, CDR2 SVGIG (reference sequence). The CDR3 is made up of 13 amino acids. The CDR3 sequence: CAWSELSSGTQYF. CDR3 sequence (DNA): TGTGCCTGGAGTGAGCTATCGTCGGGTACGCAGTATTTT.

This clone was seen just once. The rearrangement links TRBV19 to TRBJ1-2; perhaps TRBD1 as D (6 bases). The V gene lost 6 bases and the J gene lost 4 bases, with 24 bases spanning the gap. CDR1 LNHDA and CDR2 SQIVND come from the germline V gene (reference sequence). The CDR3 is 17 amino acids. The CDR3 reads CASRLGRGKDSLYGYTF. DNA of the CDR3: TGTGCCAGTAGATTAGGCCGCGGTAAGGACAGCCTCTATGGCTACACCTTC.

This chain connects TRBV7-2 to TRBJ2-3; a weak D match, TRBD2 (5 bases). The V gene's germline CDR1 is SGHTA and CDR2 FQGNSA. The length of the CDR3 is 14 residues. Trimming took off 4 bases at V and 4 bases at J, with 12 bases between the two ends. In DNA, the CDR3 is TGTGCCAGCAGCTACGGGGAGTGGCCAGATACGCAGTATTTT. Protein sequence: CASSYGEWPDTQYF.

This clone was detected only once. The J gene is TRBJ2-2, the V gene TRBV2; D call uncertain. CDR1 and CDR2 (germline): SNHLY, FYNNEI. The CDR3 is 13 amino acids. Trimming removed 6 bases at V and 3 bases at J, with 8 bases between. In DNA form, the CDR3 reads TGTGCCAGCAGGGCCCAGTACACCGGGGAGCTGTTTTTT. Translation gives CASRAQYTGELFF.

The chain employs TRBV5-8 and TRBJ2-2; D not resolved. Trimming left V 1 base short and J 4 bases short, with 8 bases between. Germline-derived CDR1 and CDR2 are SGHTS and YDEGEE. The CDR3 totals 14 residues. The CDR3 protein is CASSLWRSTGELFF. The CDR3 DNA follows: TGTGCCAGCAGCTTGTGGAGAAGCACCGGGGAGCTGTTTTTT.